This T cell receptor beta chain was identified during a study of metastatic and nonmetastatic thyroid tumors. No patient had received any treatment before thyroid surgery. Germline CDR1 SGHTS, CDR2 YDEGEE. The V end lost 7 bases, the J end lost 9 bases, and 14 bases lay between the germline ends. This CDR3 comprises 12 residues. MiXCR re-clonotyped the PCR reads for TCRdb. Of about 38,000 clones listed, around 47% are singletons. The gene calls are TRBV5-8 and TRBJ1-5; no reliable D call. Sequencing was performed on tumor tissue. The receptor's source is a male donor with papillary thyroid cancer or a benign thyroid nodule (not recorded which). Some clones in this sample may be carry-over from other donors' samples. The CDR3 loop reads CASALDFSPQHF. The CDR3 DNA reads as TGTGCCAGCGCTCTAGATTTTTCGCCCCAGCATTTT.